This T cell receptor beta chain comes out of a study of T cell repertoires in cytomegalovirus infection. The overall study: CMV epitopes in the study were HLA-C-restricted (recently identified) and HLA-B-restricted (well studied).

Study-wide findings and caveats: HLA-C-restricted CMV clonotypes gave the most frequent clonotype in two of eight donors. The cumulative frequency of public TCR beta families identified carriers of CMV plus the relevant HLA.

This clonotype appeared many times. What it binds is not known. TCRdb reprocessed the reads with MiXCR, giving one entry per CDR3 protein. Of about 770,000 distinct CDR3 sequences in the sample, about 28% are singletons; the top ten hold about 12%. This CDR3 has 16 residues. With 6 bases clipped from V and 5 bases from J, the junction kept 13 bases outside the gene matches. Germline assignment: CDR1 SGHVS and CDR2 FQNEAQ. The receptor was derived from a human donor in good health (CMV status not recorded). Some clones in this sample may be carry-over from other donors' samples. The material was cultured CD8+ T cells from PBMCs, obtained from culture after CMV antigen stimulation. The rearrangement links TRBV7-8 to TRBJ2-3; TRBD1 agrees at 8 bases. The DNA of the CDR3 is TGTGCCAGCAGTCTAGCAGGGGGCAATAATAGAGATACGCAGTATTTT. As protein: CASSLAGGNNRDTQYF.